The rows below give T cell receptor beta chains drawn from one sample of a study of T cell changes during pregnancy in multiple sclerosis. TCRdb's copy holds only in-frame clones and misses some; the assay was immunoSEQ multiplex PCR. The data hold approximately 100,000 clones, with around 93% observed a single time. The material was peripheral blood, obtained before pregnancy. The receptors come from a female donor with multiple sclerosis, enrolled in a pregnancy study. Each CDR3 is given with its conserved first and last residue. D genes are given only for firm matches. The size field is filled for only some rows; it gives once, few, many or a size class.

CDR3aa	CDR3nt	v_gene	j_gene	abundance	d_gene
CASSLSGGAALNEKLFF	TGTGCCAGCAGTTTATCAGGAGGGGCGGCGCTGAATGAAAAACTGTTTTTT	TRBV27	TRBJ1-4	-	-
CASSAGQGEQFF	TGTGCCAGCAGCGCCGGACAGGGAGAGCAGTTCTTC	TRBV11-2	TRBJ2-1	-	TRBD1
CASSYLERFTGELFF	TGTGCCAGCAGTTATCTCGAGCGCTTCACCGGGGAGCTGTTTTTT	TRBV6-6	TRBJ2-2	-	-
CASSVGGQGTVYEQYF	TGTGCCAGCAGCGTAGGGGGGCAGGGAACGGTGTACGAGCAGTACTTC	TRBV9	TRBJ2-7	-	-
CASSQREGGADTQYF	TGTGCCAGCAGTCAGCGGGAGGGGGGTGCAGATACGCAGTATTTT	TRBV7-2	TRBJ2-3	-	TRBD2
CASSLGRNSYNEQFF	TGTGCCAGCAGCTTGGGGAGAAACTCCTACAATGAGCAGTTCTTC	TRBV7-7	TRBJ2-1	-	-
CASSSGGQSSYEQYF	TGTGCCAGCAGTTCCGGGGGTCAAAGCTCCTACGAGCAGTACTTC	TRBV28	TRBJ2-7	once	-
CASSGLAGAEQFF	TGTGCCAGCAGTGGACTAGCGGGAGCTGAGCAGTTCTTC	TRBV9	TRBJ2-1	once	TRBD2
CATLRQGQETQYF	TGTGCCACCTTAAGGCAGGGGCAAGAGACCCAGTACTTC	TRBV15	TRBJ2-5	once	-
CASSISGDREQYF	TGTGCCAGTAGTATAAGCGGGGATCGCGAGCAGTACTTC	TRBV19	TRBJ2-7	-	TRBD2
CASSLTAATEAFF	TGTGCCAGCAGTTTAACGGCGGCGACTGAAGCTTTCTTT	TRBV28	TRBJ1-1	-	-
CSVLHSGRPYEQYF	TGCAGCGTTCTCCACAGCGGGAGGCCCTACGAGCAGTACTTC	TRBV29-1	TRBJ2-7	once	TRBD2
CASSMGSGASYEQYF	TGTGCCAGTAGTATGGGTAGCGGGGCCTCCTACGAGCAGTACTTC	TRBV19	TRBJ2-7	-	TRBD2
CASRPQTTAYEQYF	TGTGCCAGCAGGCCCCAGACTACAGCCTACGAGCAGTACTTC	TRBV27	TRBJ2-7	-	-
CASCPGGVQETQYF	TGTGCCAGCTGTCCTGGCGGGGTCCAAGAGACCCAGTACTTC	TRBV6-1	TRBJ2-5	-	-
CASSLAGNQPQHF	TGCGCCAGCAGCTTGGCAGGGAATCAGCCCCAGCATTTT	TRBV5-1	TRBJ1-5	-	-
CASRGQPTDTQYF	TGTGCCAGCAGGGGACAGCCCACAGATACGCAGTATTTT	TRBV6-5	TRBJ2-3	-	TRBD1
CASSQGLGQGGTEAFF	TGTGCCAGCAGCCAGGGCCTGGGACAGGGAGGGACTGAAGCTTTCTTT	TRBV7-3	TRBJ1-1	-	TRBD1
CASSIGGTPPGYNEQFF	TGTGCCAGTAGTATAGGGGGGACTCCCCCTGGATACAATGAGCAGTTCTTC	TRBV19	TRBJ2-1	-	-
CASSRTSGSDYNEQFF	TGCGCCAGCAGCCGGACTAGCGGGAGCGACTACAATGAGCAGTTCTTC	TRBV5-1	TRBJ2-1	-	TRBD2
CASSYRGRADTQYF	TGTGCCAGCAGTTACAGGGGGCGCGCAGATACGCAGTATTTT	TRBV27	TRBJ2-3	-	TRBD1
CATMGRNEQFF	TGTGCTACGATGGGGCGGAATGAGCAGTTCTTC	TRBV27	TRBJ2-1	-	-
CASTERTANTGELFF	TGTGCCAGCACCGAGCGGACAGCGAACACCGGGGAGCTGTTTTTT	TRBV7-6	TRBJ2-2	-	-
CAMAALAGGNEQFF	TGTGCCATGGCGGCCTTAGCGGGAGGTAATGAGCAGTTCTTC	TRBV10-3	TRBJ2-1	once	TRBD2
CASSDWGVTGGPDTQYF	TGCGCCAGCAGTGACTGGGGTGTGACAGGGGGCCCAGATACGCAGTATTTT	TRBV10-1	TRBJ2-3	once	TRBD1
CASSFLSGLSYEQYF	TGTGCCAGCAGTTTCCTTAGCGGCCTCTCCTACGAGCAGTACTTC	TRBV27	TRBJ2-7	-	-
CASSYRRNTGELFF	TGTGCCAGTAGTTACAGAAGGAACACCGGGGAGCTGTTTTTT	TRBV19	TRBJ2-2	-	-
CASRGPVGEQYF	TGTGCATCGCGGGGGCCCGTTGGCGAGCAGTACTTC	TRBV6-1	TRBJ2-7	-	-
CASSFIGLAGELFF	TGTGCCAGCAGCTTTATCGGACTGGCCGGGGAGCTGTTTTTT	TRBV5-6	TRBJ2-2	-	-
CASSFTSGREWQETQYF	TGTGCCAGCAGTTTTACTAGCGGGAGGGAATGGCAAGAGACCCAGTACTTC	TRBV28	TRBJ2-5	-	TRBD2
CASSVGAGSYNEQFF	TGTGCCAGCAGCGTAGGAGCGGGATCATACAATGAGCAGTTCTTC	TRBV9	TRBJ2-1	-	TRBD2
CASKGGNTQYF	TGTGCCAGCAAGGGGGGGAATACGCAGTATTTT	TRBV9	TRBJ2-3	-	-
CASSGKNEGGPERETQYF	TGTGCCAGCAGTGGAAAAAATGAGGGGGGGCCGGAGCGGGAGACCCAGTACTTC	TRBV2	TRBJ2-5	-	-